The 4 T cell receptor beta chains listed next were all sequenced from one sample in a study of blood T cell repertoires in COVID-19. Assay used: immunoSEQ multiplex PCR; TCRdb lists only in-frame clones, some missing. The sample records a few hundred thousand clones, nearly 90% being singletons. The sequencing sample was made of PBMCs or T cells enriched from blood (not recorded which). These receptors were collected from an older woman who had recovered from COVID-19.

The genes are TRBV28 and TRBJ1-2; D gene uncertain. Germline V lookup: CDR1 MDHEN, CDR2 SYDVKM. The V end was cut by 8 bases, the J end by 6 bases, with 16 bases between. The CDR3 is made up of 13 amino acids. The CDR3 protein is CASFEGRLHGYTF. Here the CDR3 DNA reads TGTGCCAGCTTTGAGGGAAGGTTGCATGGCTACACCTTC.

The V gene is TRBV9, the J gene TRBJ1-4; TRBD1 matches at 7 bases. The CDR3 runs to 14 residues. V shed 6 bases, J shed 2 bases, and the junction held 4 bases outside the gene matches. Germline values: CDR1 SGDLS, CDR2 YYNGEE. CDR3 in DNA: TGTGCCAGCACCGAGGGGGCGACTAATGAAAAACTGTTTTTT. Translated, it gives CASTEGATNEKLFF. The full variable domain, in which reference TRBV9 and TRBJ1-4 provide the parts outside the CDR3, is DSGVTQTPKHLITATGQRVTLRCSPRSGDLSVYWYQQSLDQGLQFLIQYYNGEERAKGNILERFSAQQFPDLHSELNLSSLELGDSALYFCASTEGATNEKLFFGSGTQLSVL.

The genes are TRBV24-1 and TRBJ1-1; TRBD1 matches at 10 bases. V was clipped by 7 bases and J by 5 bases; unmatched bases: 3. CDR3 size: 13 residues. Germline assignment: CDR1 KGHDR and CDR2 SFDVKD. The chain's CDR3 is CATRPGQGTEAFF. For the CDR3, the DNA is TGTGCCACCAGGCCGGGACAGGGGACTGAAGCTTTCTTT.

This clone appeared a single time. J is TRBJ2-7 and V is TRBV5-1; 7 positions agree with TRBD2. Germline CDR1 SGHRS, CDR2 YFSETQ. The CDR3 is made up of 17 amino acids. V dropped 6 bases and J dropped 1; count of bases not matched to a gene: 16. The DNA for the CDR3 is TGCGCCAGCAAGGTACGCACCACCGGGACTACATCCTACGAGCAGTACTTC. Translated, it gives CASKVRTTGTTSYEQYF.